Included here is one T cell receptor (beta chain) sequence, with context. The antigen is unknown. The sample originates from a study of T cells in narcolepsy. About the research overall: Patients with NT1 or NT2 and healthy control donors were enrolled. Whole-study results and caveats: Blood of same and different patients, but not healthy controls, reportedly held recurring autoreactive clonotypes. Comparing one patient's CSF and blood CD4+ clonotypes highlighted HCRT- and TRIB2-specific autoreactive clonotypes.

The repertoire was sequenced with immunoSEQ multiplex PCR; TCRdb's copy has only in-frame clones and lacks some. The sample lists about 30,000 clones, roughly 87% seen once, with about 2.8% in the top ten. CDR3 length: 11 residues. The germline CDR1 and CDR2 sequences are DFQATT and SNEGSKA (reference sequence). V lost 7 bases and J lost 3, with 10 bases in between. The TCR originated in a human donor with narcolepsy. Material: CD45RA- memory CD4+ T cells from PBMCs. V and J are TRBV20-1 and TRBJ2-7; weak D call: TRBD1 (5 bases). Written as DNA, the CDR3 is TGCAGTGGTCAGGACAACTACGAGCAGTACTTC. It codes for CSGQDNYEQYF.